This TCR beta chain comes out of a study of blood T cell repertoires in COVID-19. The V gene's germline CDR1 is MGHRA and CDR2 YSYEKL. The CDR3 is 13 residues long. V lost 3 bases to trimming and J lost 5 bases, with 7 bases between them. Profiled with immunoSEQ multiplex PCR; TCRdb holds only in-frame clones, not every one. The sample yields more than 400,000 clones, roughly 90% seen once. V gene TRBV4-1 combines with J gene TRBJ1-4; D remains unclear. The sequence came from a woman aged 18-29 years who had recovered from COVID-19. The sample taken for sequencing was PBMCs or T cells enriched from blood (not recorded which). The CDR3 protein is CASSQWQNEKLFF. The CDR3 nucleotides read TGCGCCAGCAGCCAGTGGCAGAATGAAAAACTGTTTTTT.